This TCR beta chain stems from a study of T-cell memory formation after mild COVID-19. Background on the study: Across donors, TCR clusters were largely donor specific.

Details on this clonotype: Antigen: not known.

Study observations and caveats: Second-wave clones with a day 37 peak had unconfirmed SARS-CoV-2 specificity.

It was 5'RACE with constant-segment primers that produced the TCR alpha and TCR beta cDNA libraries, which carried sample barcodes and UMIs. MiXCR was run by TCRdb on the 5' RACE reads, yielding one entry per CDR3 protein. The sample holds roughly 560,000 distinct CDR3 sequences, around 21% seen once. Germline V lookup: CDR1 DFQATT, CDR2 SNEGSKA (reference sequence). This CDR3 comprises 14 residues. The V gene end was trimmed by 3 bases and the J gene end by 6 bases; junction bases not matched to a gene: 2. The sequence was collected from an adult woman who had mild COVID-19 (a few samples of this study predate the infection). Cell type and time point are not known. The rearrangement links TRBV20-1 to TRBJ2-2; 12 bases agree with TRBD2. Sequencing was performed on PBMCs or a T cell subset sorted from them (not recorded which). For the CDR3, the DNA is TGCAGTGCTAGCACTAGCGGGGGGTCCGGGGAGCTGTTTTTT. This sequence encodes CSASTSGGSGELFF.